The rows below give T cell receptor beta chains drawn from one sample of a study of blood T cell repertoires in COVID-19. The table came from immunoSEQ multiplex PCR; TCRdb's copy has only in-frame clones and leaves some out. The table lists about 190,000 clones, roughly 80% of them singletons. The material sequenced was peripheral blood. These TCRs come from a man aged 45-60 years who had recovered from COVID-19. CDR3s include the opening cysteine and the closing phenylalanine or tryptophan. The D gene is left open where the match is weak. Part of the rows lack a size; the others show once, few, many or a class for expanded clones.

d_gene	v_gene	abundance	j_gene	CDR3aa	CDR3nt
NA	TRBV2	few	TRBJ1-6	CASTPYNSPLHF	TGTGCCAGCACCCCTTATAATTCACCCCTCCACTTT
NA	TRBV30	NA	TRBJ1-2	CAFPNGGLSGYTF	TGTGCCTTTCCAAACGGGGGGCTCAGTGGCTACACCTTC
NA	TRBV3-1/TRBV3-2	few	TRBJ2-5	CASSKGTGQETQYF	TGTGCCAGCAGCAAGGGAACGGGGCAAGAGACCCAGTACTTC
NA	TRBV12-3/TRBV12-4	medium-sized	TRBJ1-5	CASSLSEGQPQHF	TGTGCCAGCAGTTTATCAGAGGGTCAGCCCCAGCATTTT
TRBD1	TRBV28	NA	TRBJ1-2	CASSPGTATSYGYTF	TGTGCCAGCAGTCCCGGGACAGCGACAAGCTATGGCTACACCTTC
TRBD2	TRBV6-5	NA	TRBJ2-7	CASSYSGTSGIGEQYF	TGTGCCAGCAGTTACTCTGGGACTAGCGGGATCGGCGAGCAGTACTTC
TRBD1	TRBV7-2	NA	TRBJ2-5	CASSFDRGLQETQYF	TGTGCCAGCAGCTTCGACAGGGGATTACAAGAGACCCAGTACTTC
NA	TRBV28	NA	TRBJ2-3	CASRLQSTDTQYF	TGTGCCAGCAGGTTACAGAGCACAGATACGCAGTATTTT
NA	TRBV12-3/TRBV12-4	NA	TRBJ2-1	CASSLRGGSEQFF	TGTGCCAGCAGTTTAAGGGGGGGTAGTGAGCAGTTCTTC
TRBD1	TRBV27	NA	TRBJ1-1	CASSYRDRLNTEAFF	TGTGCCAGCAGCTACAGGGACAGGTTAAACACTGAAGCTTTCTTT
TRBD2	TRBV24-1	NA	TRBJ2-2	CATSDSSGTSGRSGELFF	TGTGCCACCAGTGATTCTTCCGGGACTAGCGGGAGATCTGGGGAGCTGTTTTTT
NA	TRBV11-2	NA	TRBJ2-1	CASSRSRGGTEQFF	TGTGCCAGCAGCCGAAGTCGTGGGGGCACTGAGCAGTTCTTC
NA	TRBV28	NA	TRBJ2-1	CASSPTREYNEQFF	TGTGCCAGCAGTCCAACACGGGAATACAATGAGCAGTTCTTC
NA	TRBV6-6	NA	TRBJ1-3	CASTTYLNTIYF	TGTGCCAGCACCACATATTTGAACACCATATATTTT
NA	TRBV15	once	TRBJ2-3	CATSRDLSADTQYF	TGTGCCACCAGCAGAGATTTGTCGGCAGATACGCAGTATTTT
NA	TRBV6-2/TRBV6-3	NA	TRBJ2-1	CASSYSSGWGNEQFF	TGTGCCAGCAGTTACTCGAGCGGGTGGGGGAATGAGCAGTTCTTC
TRBD2	TRBV5-1	NA	TRBJ2-1	CASSFYLAGGYNEQFF	TGCGCCAGCAGCTTTTATCTAGCGGGAGGCTACAATGAGCAGTTCTTC
TRBD1	TRBV5-1	NA	TRBJ1-2	CASSREAGGELGYGYTF	TGCGCCAGCAGCCGAGAGGCAGGGGGCGAGCTGGGCTATGGCTACACCTTC
NA	TRBV4-3	NA	TRBJ1-3	CASSQHRLSSGNTIYF	TGCGCCAGCAGCCAACACCGACTTAGCTCTGGAAACACCATATATTTT
NA	TRBV12-3/TRBV12-4	NA	TRBJ1-1	CASSSDTPEAFF	TGTGCCAGCAGTTCGGACACCCCCGAAGCTTTCTTT
TRBD2	TRBV29-1	NA	TRBJ2-3	CSVEGEGATDTQYF	TGCAGCGTTGAAGGGGAGGGAGCTACAGATACGCAGTATTTT
NA	TRBV7-8	few	TRBJ1-1	CASSQAGVPNTEAFF	TGTGCCAGCAGCCAGGCGGGCGTCCCGAACACTGAAGCTTTCTTT